The 32 T cell receptor beta chains listed next were all sequenced from one sample in a study of shared T cell receptors in the human thymus. TCRdb's table, derived via immunoSEQ multiplex PCR, lists solely in-frame clones and lacks some. The table includes roughly 550,000 clones, around 82% detected once. In addition, the sample was reused for a study of human thymus T cells.

The sample was thymocytes. Receptors originate from a boy in the first two years of life with a congenital heart defect.

The table lists this clone with a few counts. The chain recombines TRBV4-1 with TRBJ2-7; TRBD1 matches 7 bases. CDR3 length: 16 amino acids. Germline V gene sequence: CDR1 MGHRA, CDR2 YSYEKL. V gave up 0 bases and J gave up 6 bases; unmatched junction bases: 11. CDR3 in amino acids: CASSQDSYRGPGEQYF. The CDR3 bases are TGCGCCAGCAGCCAAGATTCTTACAGGGGCCCCGGCGAGCAGTACTTC.

The rearrangement uses TRBV2 and TRBJ2-7; 11 nucleotides match TRBD2. V lost 6 bases, J lost 2 bases, and 9 bases stayed unmatched. Per germline, CDR1 SNHLY and CDR2 FYNNEI. The CDR3 has 16 residues. CDR3 in amino acids: CASSPPTSGNPYEQYF. The CDR3 region has the DNA TGTGCCAGCAGCCCGCCGACTAGCGGGAACCCCTACGAGCAGTACTTC. The full variable domain, rest sourced from reference TRBV2 and TRBJ2-7, is EPEVTQTPSHQVTQMGQEVILRCVPISNHLYFYWYRQILGQKVEFLVSFYNNEISEKSEIFDDQFSVERPDGSNFTLKIRSTKLEDSAMYFCASSPPTSGNPYEQYFGPGTRLTVT.

This clone was counted only a few times. The rearrangement joins TRBV5-4 to TRBJ1-2, with D tentatively TRBD1 (6 bases). V was pared by 2 bases and J by 5 bases, with 19 bases between. The CDR3 contains 16 residues. CDR1 is SGHNT and CDR2 is YYREEE in the germline V gene (reference sequence). This chain's CDR3 is CASSFAHEGEGYGYTF. The CDR3, as DNA: TGTGCCAGCAGCTTCGCGCATGAGGGGGAAGGATATGGCTACACCTTC.

This CDR3 reads CSGLAPREQFF. DNA of the CDR3: TGCAGTGGACTAGCGCCCCGCGAGCAGTTCTTC. This chain connects TRBV20-1 to TRBJ2-1; TRBD2 aligns across 8 bases. The ends lost 7 bases at V and 10 bases at J; junction bases unmatched: 6. The CDR3 contains 11 residues. From germline, CDR1 is DFQATT and CDR2 SNEGSKA (reference sequence).

The genes are TRBV20-1 and TRBJ2-7, with D perhaps TRBD2 (6 bases). Per germline, CDR1 DFQATT and CDR2 SNEGSKA (reference sequence). Trimming left V 6 bases short and J 2 bases short, with 8 bases between. The CDR3 is made up of 11 amino acids. The DNA of the CDR3 is TGCAGTGCATGCGGGACCTACGAGCAGTACTTC. It translates to CSACGTYEQYF.

The gene calls are TRBV19 and TRBJ2-5; TRBD2 matches at 7 bases. Germline loops: CDR1 LNHDA, CDR2 SQIVND (reference sequence). The J segment lost 7 bases and the V segment lost 5 bases, leaving 7 bases of the junction unmatched. The CDR3 is 13 amino acids. CDR3 sequence reads: CASSPGGGGTQYF. The CDR3 nucleotides read TGTGCCAGTAGTCCTGGGGGGGGAGGGACCCAGTACTTC.

The CDR3 loop is CASRSPSGKVDGELFF. The DNA of the CDR3 is TGTGCCAGCAGATCCCCTAGCGGGAAAGTGGACGGGGAGCTGTTTTTT. This chain joins TRBV11-3 and TRBJ2-2, with 9 bases that match TRBD2. The CDR3 consists of 16 residues. Losses at the gene ends were 6 bases for V and 7 bases for J; bases not matched to a gene: 12. The germline gives CDR1 SGHNT, CDR2 YENEEA.

The V gene is TRBV7-2, the J gene TRBJ1-1; the match to TRBD1 covers 8 bases. Germline V CDR1 and CDR2: SGHTA, FQGNSA. V dropped 5 bases and J dropped 8; count of bases not matched to a gene: 13. The CDR3 runs to 15 residues. CDR3 in DNA: TGTGCCAGCAGCGCCGCCGATTCTCGGGACAGGGAAGCTTTCTTT. This codes for CASSAADSRDREAFF.

The table lists this clone with a few counts. The gene calls are TRBV9 and TRBJ2-1, with D maybe TRBD1 (6 bases). The CDR3 has 15 residues. V was shortened by 4 bases and J by 0 bases, with 11 bases between the two germline ends. The germline CDR1 and CDR2 sequences are SGDLS and YYNGEE. The CDR3 is CASSIRQASYNEQFF. CDR3 DNA sequence: TGTGCCAGCAGCATAAGACAGGCCTCCTACAATGAGCAGTTCTTC.

The chain links TRBV5-1 to TRBJ1-2; possibly TRBD1 for D (6 bases). V lost 4 bases, J lost 8 bases, and 15 bases lay in between. The CDR3 is 13 amino acids. The germline gives CDR1 SGHRS, CDR2 YFSETQ. The CDR3 region is CASSTTGTSGYTF. CDR3 bases: TGCGCCAGCAGCACTACCGGGACAAGCGGCTACACCTTC.

This clone was observed a handful of times. CDR3 nucleotide sequence: TGTGCCAGCAGCCAAAGGGCCCCGAGCGGAATGATGTACGAGCAGTACTTC. It encodes CASSQRAPSGMMYEQYF. The chain is built from TRBV14 and TRBJ2-7, with D possibly being TRBD2 (5 bases). This CDR3 has 17 residues. Germline values: CDR1 SGHDN, CDR2 FVKESK. V lost 2 bases, J lost 4 bases, and 21 bases lay in between.

The rearrangement joins TRBV19 to TRBJ1-5; 7 bases align to TRBD1. Looked up from germline, CDR1 is LNHDA and CDR2 is SQIVND (reference sequence). This CDR3 region has 17 residues. V lost 2 bases to trimming and J lost 3 bases; unmatched junction nucleotides: 10. This chain's CDR3 is CASSIKAEQGTNQPQHF. The CDR3 region has the DNA TGTGCCAGTAGTATAAAGGCCGAACAGGGGACCAATCAGCCCCAGCATTTT. The entire variable domain, with the rest obtained from reference TRBV19 and TRBJ1-5, is as follows: DGGITQSPKYLFRKEGQNVTLSCEQNLNHDAMYWYRQDPGQGLRLIYYSQIVNDFQKGDIAEGYSVSREKKESFPLTVTSAQKNPTAFYLCASSIKAEQGTNQPQHFGDGTRLSIL.

This sequence joins TRBV6-1 and TRBJ2-1; 8 bases align to TRBD1. Germline assignment: CDR1 MNHNS and CDR2 SASEGT. This CDR3 has 15 amino acids. J lost 9 bases, V lost 5 bases, and 12 bases had no gene match. CDR3: CASSPGTGSPLEQFF. The CDR3 nucleotides read TGTGCCAGCAGTCCCGGGACAGGCTCACCACTTGAGCAGTTCTTC.

The chain carries TRBV6-1 and TRBJ2-7, with D possibly being TRBD2 (5 bases). The CDR3 length is 11 residues. Germline CDR1 MNHNS, CDR2 SASEGT. The V and J ends lost 5 bases and 5 bases respectively, with 7 bases between them. This CDR3 is CASSSGNEQYF. In DNA, the CDR3 is TGTGCCAGCAGTTCCGGGAACGAGCAGTACTTC.

V is TRBV6-5 and J is TRBJ2-4; TRBD2 matches 14 bases. The CDR3 is 15 residues long. V was clipped by 6 bases and J by 8 bases; unmatched bases: 6. Germline assignment: CDR1 MNHEY and CDR2 SVGAGI. CDR3 nucleotides: TGTGCCAGCAGCCGGGGACTAGCGGGAGAGGACATTCAGTACTTC. It is translated as CASSRGLAGEDIQYF.

The chain combines TRBV6-4 with TRBJ1-2; D perhaps matches TRBD1 (6 bases). The CDR3 spans 16 residues. Germline values: CDR1 MRHNA, CDR2 SNTAGT. Trimming left V 0 bases short and J 0 bases short, with 11 bases between. The CDR3 loop is CASSDSGQLANYGYTF. The CDR3 coding sequence is TGTGCCAGCAGTGACTCAGGACAGCTAGCTAACTATGGCTACACCTTC.

This clone was detected only a few times. The rearrangement links TRBV7-8 to TRBJ2-7; 7 nucleotides match TRBD2. The germline gives CDR1 SGHVS, CDR2 FQNEAQ. The CDR3 extends over 14 amino acids. V was pared by 3 bases and J by 2 bases, with 4 bases of the junction left unmatched. Here the CDR3 reads CASSFGTKAYEQYF. The CDR3 DNA is TGTGCCAGCAGCTTCGGGACTAAGGCCTACGAGCAGTACTTC.

V and J are TRBV5-8 and TRBJ1-1; TRBD1 matches 7 bases. The V segment lost 4 bases and the J segment 5 bases; nucleotides outside the gene matches: 5. In germline, CDR1 is SGHTS, CDR2 YDEGEE. The CDR3 is 13 amino acids. The DNA of the CDR3 is TGTGCCAGCAGCATCGAGACAGGGACTGAAGCTTTCTTT. It yields the protein CASSIETGTEAFF.

The rearrangement joins TRBV9 to TRBJ2-1; 10 bases are a match to TRBD2. With 3 bases clipped from V and 8 bases from J, the junction kept 14 bases outside the gene matches. Germline V gene data show CDR1 as SGDLS and CDR2 as YYNGEE. CDR3 length equals 17 residues. CDR3 sequence (DNA): TGTGCCAGCAGCGATACCGCCGAGCGGGAGGGAACGTATGAGCAGTTCTTC. This encodes CASSDTAEREGTYEQFF.

This sequence joins TRBV13 and TRBJ2-1; 11 nucleotides align to TRBD2. Germline V gene sequence: CDR1 PRHDT, CDR2 FYEKMQ (reference sequence). V lost 1 base and J lost 8; bases outside the gene matches: 4. This CDR3 has 15 residues. The CDR3 spells CASSLVAGGPDEQFF. The CDR3 DNA sequence: TGTGCCAGCAGCTTAGTAGCGGGAGGGCCGGATGAGCAGTTCTTC.

CDR3 in amino acids: CASSYQTTDTQYF. The CDR3 region has the DNA TGTGCCAGCAGTTACCAGACGACTGATACGCAGTATTTT. The chain links TRBV6-5 to TRBJ2-3; no reliable D call. CDR3 size: 13 residues. Germline V gene data show CDR1 as MNHEY and CDR2 as SVGAGI. V lost 2 bases, J lost 6 bases, and 9 bases lay in between.

The chain couples TRBV14 to TRBJ2-2; D remains unclear. The germline V gene has CDR1 SGHDN and CDR2 FVKESK. V lost 2 bases, J lost 7 bases, and 14 bases lay in between. The length of the CDR3 is 15 residues. The CDR3 DNA follows: TGTGCCAGCAGCCAAACGAAGGAAGGCGGCGGGGAGCTGTTTTTT. It translates to CASSQTKEGGGELFF. Full variable domain (outside the CDR3, taken from reference TRBV14 and TRBJ2-2): EAGVTQFPSHSVIEKGQTVTLRCDPISGHDNLYWYRRVMGKEIKFLLHFVKESKQDESGMPNNRFLAERTGGTYSTLKVQPAELEDSGVYFCASSQTKEGGGELFFGEGSRLTVL.

The V call is TRBV18, the J call TRBJ2-3, with D perhaps TRBD1 (6 bases). The germline V gene encodes CDR1 KGHSH and CDR2 LQKENI. The germline V and J ends were trimmed by 5 bases and 5 bases, with 11 bases remaining between them. The CDR3 is made up of 13 amino acids. As DNA, the CDR3 is TGTGCCAGCTCAAACACAGGGCGAGATACGCAGTATTTT. It specifies CASSNTGRDTQYF.

The J gene is TRBJ2-2, the V gene TRBV30; 11 bases are shared with TRBD1. Germline V gene data show CDR1 as GTSNPN and CDR2 as SVGIG (reference sequence). V gave up 6 bases and J gave up 2 bases; unmatched junction bases: 14. The CDR3 has 18 residues. The CDR3 sequence: CACDPTGQGALNTGELFF. In nucleotides, the CDR3 is TGTGCCTGCGACCCCACCGGACAGGGGGCACTTAACACCGGGGAGCTGTTTTTT.

The chain employs TRBV27 and TRBJ1-4; TRBD1 aligns across 7 bases. The CDR3 contains 13 residues. With V trimmed by 7 bases and J by 10 bases, 9 bases remained unmatched. The germline V gene has CDR1 MNHEY and CDR2 SMNVEV (reference sequence). CDR3 sequence reads: CASKPTGTAKLFF. The CDR3 coding sequence is TGTGCCAGCAAACCGACCGGGACAGCAAAACTGTTTTTT.

The genes are TRBV10-1 and TRBJ1-2; no clear D. The germline V gene encodes CDR1 WNHNN and CDR2 SYGVQD (reference sequence). CDR3 size: 15 residues. V was clipped by 0 bases and J by 2 bases, with 10 bases between them. The CDR3: CASSESNGFNYGYTF. The DNA for the CDR3 is TGCGCCAGCAGTGAGTCCAACGGGTTCAACTATGGCTACACCTTC.

This CDR3 reads CATHSTGIEAFF. The DNA for the CDR3 is TGTGCCACCCATTCTACAGGGATTGAAGCTTTCTTT. The V and J genes are TRBV19 and TRBJ1-1; D possibly corresponds to TRBD1 (6 bases). Between the trimmed V and J ends, which lost 10 bases and 7 bases, there was a span of 16 bases. The CDR3 runs 12 residues. Germline V lookup: CDR1 LNHDA, CDR2 SQIVND (reference sequence).

V is TRBV4-1 and J is TRBJ2-7; 7 positions match TRBD1. The CDR3 totals 14 residues. Germline V gives CDR1 MGHRA, CDR2 YSYEKL. Germline trimming cut 5 bases from V and 1 base from J; bases unmatched to any gene: 5. The CDR3 bases are TGCGCCAGCAGCGTCCGGGACAGATCCTACGAGCAGTACTTC. Its protein product is CASSVRDRSYEQYF.

The genes are TRBV11-1 and TRBJ1-4; 8 bases align to TRBD1. The germline V gene encodes CDR1 SGHAT and CDR2 FQDESV (reference sequence). The ends lost 5 bases at V and 5 bases at J; junction bases unmatched: 4. This CDR3 has 14 residues. In DNA, the CDR3 is TGTGCCAGCAGCAGGACAGGGCCGAATGAAAAACTGTTTTTT. Protein sequence: CASSRTGPNEKLFF.

This chain joins TRBV29-1 and TRBJ2-1, with TRBD2 as a possible D gene (6 bases). The CDR3 has 11 amino acids. The germline V gene has CDR1 SQVTM and CDR2 ANQGSEA. Trimming took 2 bases from V and 8 from J, leaving 7 bases between them. CDR3 sequence: CSVEPGDEQFF. In nucleotides, the CDR3 is TGCAGCGTTGAACCGGGGGATGAGCAGTTCTTC.

V gene TRBV7-9 combines with J gene TRBJ1-5; TRBD1 aligns across 7 bases. CDR1 and CDR2 from the germline V gene are SEHNR and FQNEAQ (reference sequence). The CDR3 totals 15 residues. V trimming: 4 bases; J trimming: 2 bases; junction bases outside the gene matches: 5. In DNA, the CDR3 is TGTGCCAGCAGCTGTGGACAGGCCCGCAATCAGCCCCAGCATTTT. Translation: CASSCGQARNQPQHF.

J is TRBJ2-2 and V is TRBV4-3; D may be TRBD2 (5 bases). V gave up 2 bases and J gave up 5 bases, with 21 bases separating them. From germline, CDR1 is LGHNA and CDR2 YSLEER. The CDR3 has 18 residues. DNA for the CDR3: TGCGCCAGCAGCCAAATCGTGGTTAGACGGGAACTTACCGGGGAGCTGTTTTTT. Its translation: CASSQIVVRRELTGELFF.